Below, 27 T cell receptor beta chains from the same sample are listed, as sequenced in a study of T cell repertoires and Cas9 in healthy adults. Profiling relied on immunoSEQ multiplex PCR, and the TCRdb table lists in-frame clones only, not all of them. This sample yields approximately 23,000 clones, of which around 90% are seen a single time; approximately 1.5% belongs to the top ten. The sequencing sample was made of CD4+ effector T cells (CD127+, CD25-, CD137-, CD154-) from PBMCs; culture status not recorded. The receptors shown here come from a human donor in good health.

The chain combines TRBV27 with TRBJ1-1, with 9 bases matching TRBD1. CDR1 and CDR2 from the germline V gene are MNHEY and SMNVEV (reference sequence). This CDR3 has 14 amino acids. The V gene end was trimmed by 5 bases and the J gene end by 0 bases; junction bases not matched to a gene: 1. The CDR3 sequence is CASSHRGLNTEAFF. CDR3 in DNA: TGTGCCAGCAGTCACAGGGGGCTGAACACTGAAGCTTTCTTT.

This clone has just one count. The chain carries TRBV19 and TRBJ1-3, with D uncertain. Matching the DNA end better, TRBJ2-2 makes the J call doubtful. CDR1 is LNHDA and CDR2 is SQIVND in the germline V gene (reference sequence). The CDR3 totals 16 residues. The CDR3 loop reads CASSMASSPNTGELFF. CDR3 bases: TGTGCCAGTAGTATGGCCAGCAGCCCGAACACCGGGGAGCTGTTTTTT.

This clone was recorded a few times. CDR3 in DNA: TGCGCCAGCAGCCAAGGGACAGGGCTCGAGCAGTACTTC. It codes for CASSQGTGLEQYF. V gene TRBV4-3 combines with J gene TRBJ2-7; 8 nucleotides match TRBD1. Germline assignment: CDR1 LGHNA and CDR2 YSLEER. The CDR3 runs to 13 residues. V gave up 1 base and J gave up 6 bases; unmatched junction bases: 2.

This chain connects TRBV19 to TRBJ1-2; TRBD1 is a possible D gene (6 bases). V was pared by 4 bases and J by 5 bases, with 20 bases between. The CDR3 length is 16 residues. Germline values: CDR1 LNHDA, CDR2 SQIVND (reference sequence). The CDR3 loop reads CASSTLSLQGTYGYTF. The CDR3 nucleotides are TGTGCCAGTAGTACCCTTTCGTTACAGGGTACTTATGGCTACACCTTC.

The chain employs TRBV19 and TRBJ1-2; TRBD1 might be the D (5 bases). The V end was cut by 8 bases, the J end by 1 base, with 14 bases between. The CDR3 consists of 14 residues. Germline V gene sequence: CDR1 LNHDA, CDR2 SQIVND (reference sequence). The CDR3 DNA is TGTGCCAGTGCCGTACCCCAGGGTAACTATGGCTACACCTTC. Amino acid sequence: CASAVPQGNYGYTF.

V gene TRBV29-1 combines with J gene TRBJ1-1, with D uncertain. Trimming left V 4 bases short and J 1 base short, with 4 bases between. The CDR3 loop spans 11 amino acids. The germline CDR1 and CDR2 sequences are SQVTM and ANQGSEA. CDR3 sequence: CSVVRNTEAFF. The CDR3 bases are TGCAGCGTTGTCAGGAACACTGAAGCTTTCTTT.

This chain uses TRBV7-2 with TRBJ2-1; 13 bases match TRBD2. Germline V gene data show CDR1 as SGHTA and CDR2 as FQGNSA. Trimming took 2 bases from V and 7 from J; bases not matched to a gene: 5. CDR3 length equals 16 residues. This CDR3 is CASSLTSGRARNEQFF. CDR3 DNA: TGTGCCAGCAGCTTAACTAGCGGGAGGGCAAGGAATGAGCAGTTCTTC. Combining the CDR3 with reference TRBV7-2 and TRBJ2-1 gives the whole variable domain GAGVSQSPSNKVTEKGKDVELRCDPISGHTALYWYRQSLGQGLEFLIYFQGNSAPDKSGLPSDRFSAERTGGSVSTLTIQRTQQEDSAVYLCASSLTSGRARNEQFFGPGTRLTVL.

V and J are TRBV25-1 and TRBJ2-1; 9 nucleotides align to TRBD1. CDR1 and CDR2 (germline): MGHDK, SYGVNS. The ends lost 1 base at V and 8 bases at J; junction bases unmatched: 9. The CDR3 is 16 residues long. CDR3 coding DNA: TGTGCCAGCAGTGAATTGGGGGGACAGGGTCGTGATGAGCAGTTCTTC. Residues: CASSELGGQGRDEQFF. The full variable domain, completed using reference TRBV25-1 and TRBJ2-1, is EADIYQTPRYLVIGTGKKITLECSQTMGHDKMYWYQQDPGMELHLIHYSYGVNSTEKGDLSSESTVSRIRTEHFPLTLESARPSHTSQYLCASSELGGQGRDEQFFGPGTRLTVL.

CDR3 protein: CAWSVRGKASGLNNEQFF. DNA of the CDR3: TGTGCCTGGAGTGTACGCGGCAAGGCTAGCGGACTTAACAATGAGCAGTTCTTC. The V gene is TRBV30, the J gene TRBJ2-1, with TRBD2 matching 7 bases. The CDR3 contains 18 residues. The germline V gene has CDR1 GTSNPN and CDR2 SVGIG (reference sequence). J gave up 5 bases and V 0 bases, and 16 bases lay outside the gene matches.

The rearrangement joins TRBV6-5 to TRBJ1-5; D is unresolved. This CDR3 is 13 amino acids long. CDR1 and CDR2 (germline): MNHEY, SVGAGI. The V gene lost 2 bases and the J gene lost 5 bases, with 7 bases spanning the gap. DNA for the CDR3: TGTGCCAGCAGTTACGCCACCCATCAGCCCCAGCATTTT. Translating gives CASSYATHQPQHF.

The genes are TRBV9 and TRBJ2-2; 8 bases fit TRBD1. Looked up from germline, CDR1 is SGDLS and CDR2 is YYNGEE. V gave up 4 bases and J gave up 2 bases; unmatched junction bases: 13. This CDR3 comprises 18 residues. The CDR3, as DNA: TGTGCCAGCAGCATCGGACAGGGTCCCATATCTAACACCGGGGAGCTGTTTTTT. Protein sequence: CASSIGQGPISNTGELFF.

This clone was found once. Other DNA variants within this sample encode the same CDR3. The genes are TRBV12-5 and TRBJ2-7, with D possibly being TRBD2 (6 bases). Per germline, CDR1 LGHNT and CDR2 FRNRAP. This CDR3 has 12 residues. Trimming left V 6 bases short and J 6 bases short, with 12 bases between. The CDR3: CASGGGGSEQYF. In DNA form, the CDR3 reads TGTGCTAGTGGGGGGGGTGGGTCCGAGCAGTACTTC.

The chain couples TRBV9 to TRBJ2-5; perhaps TRBD1 as D (6 bases). The DNA end is more similar to TRBJ2-7, so the J call may be wrong. The CDR3 is 15 residues long. The germline CDR1 and CDR2 sequences are SGDLS and YYNGEE. Written as DNA, the CDR3 is TGTGCCAGCAGCGTAGGCAGGGGAAGCTCCTACGAGCAGTACTTC. Amino acids: CASSVGRGSSYEQYF.

The genes are TRBV2 and TRBJ2-6; the D gene is possibly TRBD2 (5 bases). Trimming stripped 4 bases from V and 3 bases from J, with 7 bases between. From germline, CDR1 is SNHLY and CDR2 FYNNEI. The CDR3 length is 14 residues. CDR3 DNA sequence: TGTGCCAGCAGTGGAGGGCGTGGGGCCAACGTCCTGACTTTC. It translates to CASSGGRGANVLTF.

The genes are TRBV7-9 and TRBJ2-3; D remains unclear. CDR1 and CDR2 from the germline V gene are SEHNR and FQNEAQ (reference sequence). The CDR3 length is 13 residues. The V end lost 3 bases, the J end lost 5 bases, and 9 bases lay between the germline ends. The CDR3 region has the DNA TGTGCCAGCAGCTTCATCAGTGAAGATACGCAGTATTTT. Protein sequence: CASSFISEDTQYF.

CDR3 in DNA: TGTGCCAGCAGCTTCGGAACAGGGGAGGGGAAGACAGATACGCAGTATTTT. Its translation: CASSFGTGEGKTDTQYF. The chain is built from TRBV5-6 and TRBJ2-3; D tentatively reads TRBD1 or TRBD2 (7 bases each). The CDR3 extends over 17 amino acids. V lost 2 bases and J lost 3, with 19 bases in between. CDR1 is SGHDT, CDR2 YYEEEE, per germline.

The rearrangement uses TRBV7-9 and TRBJ2-7; TRBD1 matches 9 bases. Germline V lookup: CDR1 SEHNR, CDR2 FQNEAQ (reference sequence). After removal of 5 bases from V and 3 bases from J, the junction contained 5 bases not matched to a gene. This CDR3 is 14 amino acids long. CDR3 loop: CASSSQGQGYEQYF. CDR3 bases: TGTGCCAGCAGCAGCCAGGGACAGGGCTACGAGCAGTACTTC. The full variable domain, completed using reference TRBV7-9 and TRBJ2-7, is DTGVSQNPRHKITKRGQNVTFRCDPISEHNRLYWYRQTLGQGPEFLTYFQNEAQLEKSRLLSDRFSAERPKGSFSTLEIQRTEQGDSAMYLCASSSQGQGYEQYFGPGTRLTVT.

CDR3 sequence (DNA): TGTGCCAGCAGTGAAGCGCCCGGGTATAATGAAAAACTGTTTTTT. Protein product: CASSEAPGYNEKLFF. V is TRBV6-1 and J is TRBJ1-4; no reliable D call. The CDR3 contains 15 residues. The V gene's germline CDR1 is MNHNS and CDR2 SASEGT. Trimming shortened V by 0 bases and J by 4 bases, and 9 bases separated the two germline ends.

The CDR3 protein is CASSLLAEQYNEQFF. As DNA, the CDR3 is TGTGCCAGCAGCCTTCTAGCGGAGCAATACAATGAGCAGTTCTTC. The chain uses TRBV6-5 and TRBJ2-1, with 7 bases identical to TRBD2. The germline CDR1 and CDR2 sequences are MNHEY and SVGAGI. With 6 bases clipped from V and 4 bases from J, the junction kept 9 bases outside the gene matches. The length of the CDR3 is 15 residues.

V is TRBV29-1 and J is TRBJ1-1; TRBD1 matches 9 bases. Germline-derived CDR1 and CDR2 are SQVTM and ANQGSEA. The CDR3 covers 16 residues. The V gene end was trimmed by 0 bases and the J gene end by 2 bases; junction bases not matched to a gene: 7. The CDR3 reads CSVEDGDRGSNTEAFF. The DNA for the CDR3 is TGCAGCGTTGAAGATGGAGACAGGGGGTCAAACACTGAAGCTTTCTTT.

The genes are TRBV9 and TRBJ1-6; D might be TRBD1 (5 bases). V shed 3 bases and J shed 9 bases, with 16 bases lying between them. The CDR3 covers 15 residues. The germline gives CDR1 SGDLS, CDR2 YYNGEE. The CDR3 region is CASSETVGVGSPLHF. CDR3 nucleotides: TGTGCCAGCAGCGAGACGGTGGGGGTTGGTTCACCCCTCCACTTT. Full variable domain (missing parts from reference TRBV9 and TRBJ1-6): DSGVTQTPKHLITATGQRVTLRCSPRSGDLSVYWYQQSLDQGLQFLIQYYNGEERAKGNILERFSAQQFPDLHSELNLSSLELGDSALYFCASSETVGVGSPLHFGNGTRLTVT.

This chain joins TRBV7-3 and TRBJ2-7; D not resolved. Germline CDR1 is SGHTA and CDR2 is FQGTGA. V lost 4 bases and J 6 bases, leaving 13 bases between the germline ends. This CDR3 is built from 13 residues. CDR3 loop: CASSSGPAAEQYF. The CDR3, as DNA: TGTGCCAGCAGCTCAGGACCGGCAGCCGAGCAGTACTTC.

CDR3 amino acids: CASSDSRLAGGGELFF. CDR3 in DNA: TGTGCCAGCAGTGATTCCCGACTAGCGGGAGGTGGGGAGCTGTTTTTT. V usage is TRBV2 and J usage is TRBJ2-2, with 13 positions matching TRBD2. The CDR3 totals 16 residues. J lost 8 bases, V lost 3 bases, and 6 bases had no gene match. The germline V gene encodes CDR1 SNHLY and CDR2 FYNNEI.

This sequence joins TRBV10-2 and TRBJ1-3; D possibly corresponds to TRBD1 (6 bases). Germline V gives CDR1 WSHSY, CDR2 SAAADI. The CDR3 extends over 14 amino acids. With 0 bases removed from V and 4 bases from J, the gap between germline ends came to 7 bases. The CDR3 coding sequence is TGCGCCAGCAGTGAGTCAGGGACAGGAAACACCATATATTTT. It specifies CASSESGTGNTIYF.

This clone was detected only once. The chain links TRBV19 to TRBJ2-2, with D possibly matching TRBD1 (5 bases). Per germline, CDR1 LNHDA and CDR2 SQIVND (reference sequence). V was trimmed by 5 bases and J by 0 bases, leaving 13 bases between them. The CDR3 runs to 16 residues. The CDR3 DNA follows: TGTGCCAGTAGTTCGCCGACAGCTTCGAACACCGGGGAGCTGTTTTTT. It yields the protein CASSSPTASNTGELFF.

The chain employs TRBV5-5 and TRBJ1-1, with 7 bases fitting TRBD1. This CDR3 has 13 residues. Germline assignment: CDR1 SGHKS and CDR2 YYEKEE (reference sequence). Trimming removed 5 bases from V and 7 bases from J; junction bases left unmatched: 8. Here the CDR3 reads CASSLQGQNEAFF. The CDR3 region has the DNA TGTGCCAGCAGTTTACAGGGGCAAAATGAAGCTTTCTTT.

The chain joins TRBV27 to TRBJ2-3; TRBD2 is a possible D gene (5 bases). V lost 1 base, J lost 3 bases, and 8 bases lay in between. The germline CDR1 and CDR2 sequences are MNHEY and SMNVEV (reference sequence). This CDR3 comprises 14 residues. Here the CDR3 reads CASSLYLATDTQYF. In DNA, the CDR3 is TGTGCCAGCAGTTTATATCTAGCAACAGATACGCAGTATTTT.